The rows below give T cell receptor beta chains drawn from one sample of a study of blood T cells in healthy people across ages. TCRdb independently ran MiXCR on the 5' RACE reads; one entry per CDR3 protein. Here the sample spans around 1,900,000 distinct CDR3 sequences, roughly 43% being singletons. Sequenced material: blood. These receptors all come from a human donor in good health. Both conserved end residues are part of each CDR3. D genes are given only for firm matches. Clone size is not always given. Where it is, it says once, few, many or a class for expanded clones.

j_call d_call clone_size v_call cdr3_nt cdr3_aa
TRBJ1-1 - - TRBV29-1 TGCAGCGCTGCAGGAGTCCTACGGACTGAAGCTTTCTTT CSAAGVLRTEAFF
TRBJ1-5 TRBD1 - TRBV7-2 TGTGCCAGCAGCAATAGGGGGAACAGGGGGGTCATTCAGCCCCAGCATTTT CASSNRGNRGVIQPQHF
TRBJ2-5 - few TRBV20-1 TGCAGTGCTTCCCAGGGCTTTACAAGGGAGACCCAGTACTTC CSASQGFTRETQYF
TRBJ2-1 - - TRBV9 TGTGCCAGCAGCGTAAATGGGGGACCTTACAATGAGCAGTTCTTC CASSVNGGPYNEQFF
TRBJ2-1 - few TRBV29-1 TGCAGCACGGGACTCCCTGGCTCCTACAATGAGCAGTTCTTC CSTGLPGSYNEQFF
TRBJ2-5 - - TRBV20-1 TGCAGTGCTACTGCCCTAGGGGGAACCCTAGCGGACCAAGAGACCCAGTACTTC CSATALGGTLADQETQYF
TRBJ2-5 - - TRBV20-1 TGCAGTGCTCACAAACAAGAGACCCAGTACTTC CSAHKQETQYF
TRBJ2-2 TRBD2 - TRBV6-2/TRBV6-3 TGTGCCAGCAGTTACGACTCGGGGGGGCGGACCGGGGAGCTGTTTTTT CASSYDSGGRTGELFF
TRBJ2-2 - - TRBV7-9 TGTGCCAGCATCCGCGGGGCAGCGAACACCGGGGAGCTGTTTTTT CASIRGAANTGELFF
TRBJ2-1 - - TRBV29-1 TGCAGCGTTTTAGTGGGGGGATACAATGAGCAGTTCTTC CSVLVGGYNEQFF
TRBJ1-1 TRBD1 few TRBV3-1 TGTGCCAGCAGCCAACAGGGGGTAAACACTGAAGCTTTCTTT CASSQQGVNTEAFF
TRBJ1-5 - - TRBV20-1 TGCAGTGCTAGTTCGCGGGCAGATCAGCCCCAGCATTTT CSASSRADQPQHF
TRBJ1-1 - - TRBV6-1 TGTGCCAGCGCTGAGGGGGGGATGAACACTGAAGCTTTCTTT CASAEGGMNTEAFF
TRBJ2-2 - few TRBV11-2 TGTGCCAGCCCCTGGAGGGTGCACACCGGGGAGCTGTTTTTT CASPWRVHTGELFF
TRBJ1-2 TRBD1 - TRBV19 TGTGCCAGTAGTATAGACGCCGGGACAGGGCCAAACTATGGCTACACCTTC CASSIDAGTGPNYGYTF
TRBJ2-1 TRBD2 - TRBV3-1 TGTGCCAGCAGCCCGCCCCGGGGGGGGCAGTTCTTC CASSPPRGGQFF
TRBJ2-7 - many TRBV12-3/TRBV12-4 TGTGCCAGCAGTGCCGGGACTTACGAGCAGTACTTC CASSAGTYEQYF
TRBJ2-7 TRBD1 few TRBV7-8 TGTGCCAGCAGCTTAGGGGGACAGGGCTATTGGGAGCAGTACTTC CASSLGGQGYWEQYF
TRBJ2-5 TRBD1 - TRBV15 TGTGCCAGCTCAGGGGGCTTCTGGGGAGAGACCCAGTACTTC CASSGGFWGETQYF
TRBJ1-2 - - TRBV6-6 TGTGCCAGCAGTCCTCGTCCTAGAACAGAATACACCTTC CASSPRPRTEYTF
TRBJ2-1 TRBD1 - TRBV5-8 TGTGCCAGCAGCTTTTGGGACAGGGGGTTTAATGAGCAGTTCTTC CASSFWDRGFNEQFF
TRBJ2-3 TRBD2 - TRBV25-1 TGTGCCAGCAGTGACAGCGGGGGGAAAGCAGATACGCAGTATTTT CASSDSGGKADTQYF
TRBJ1-1 TRBD1 many TRBV5-5 TGTGCCAGCAGCTTAACAGGGGGGATGAACACTGAAGCTTTCTTT CASSLTGGMNTEAFF
TRBJ1-2 - once TRBV9 TGTGCCAGCAGCGTCCCCTCCTGCGGGGTTTTGGATGGCTATACCTTC CASSVPSCGVLDGYTF
TRBJ1-4 TRBD1 - TRBV29-1 TGCAGCGTTGGACAGGGGGCAACTAATGAAAAACTGTTTTTT CSVGQGATNEKLFF
TRBJ2-3 - once TRBV5-1 TGCGCCAGCAGCTTGGCCATTGGGGGTGGGGGCACAGATACGCAGTATTTT CASSLAIGGGGTDTQYF
TRBJ1-5 - - TRBV4-2 TGTGCCAGCAGCCAAGATGGTCCCGAAGGGGGACTAGGGCAGCCCCAGCATTTT CASSQDGPEGGLGQPQHF
TRBJ2-1 - few TRBV4-3 TGCGCCAGCGGCCCTATAGGGGGACTCCCCCACAATGAGCAGTTCTTC CASGPIGGLPHNEQFF
TRBJ2-2 - - TRBV9 TGTGCCAGCAGCGTAGACGGAGCGTCCGGGGAGCTGTTTTTT CASSVDGASGELFF
TRBJ2-5 - - TRBV4-1 TGCGCCAGCAGCCAAGAACAGACCCAAAGGGAGACCCAGTACTTC CASSQEQTQRETQYF
TRBJ2-5 - - TRBV20-1 TGCAGTGCCACTACCTTGCAAGAGACCCAGTACTTC CSATTLQETQYF
TRBJ2-3 TRBD2 few TRBV29-1 TGCAGCGTCGCCCGGACTAGCGTCAGCACAGATACGCAGTATTTT CSVARTSVSTDTQYF
TRBJ1-1 TRBD1 few TRBV20-1 TGCAGTGCTAAAATACAGGGGGCCAAAGCCACTGAAGCTTTCTTT CSAKIQGAKATEAFF
TRBJ2-7 - few TRBV20-1 TGCAGTGCTAGAGATCCGCGGGGGCCCTCCTACGAGCAGTACTTC CSARDPRGPSYEQYF
TRBJ1-3 - - TRBV7-2 TGTGCCAGCAGCTTAGCCGGGGGTTACAGCTCTGGAAACACCATATATTTT CASSLAGGYSSGNTIYF
TRBJ2-7 TRBD2 few TRBV12-3/TRBV12-4 TGTGCCAGCAGTTTGCAGCGGGGGGAGGATTACGAGCAGTACTTC CASSLQRGEDYEQYF
TRBJ1-4 - once TRBV20-1 TGCAGTGCCCTCGGACAGTTCGGAACTAATGGAAAACGGTTTTTT CSALGQFGTNGKRFF
TRBJ1-2 TRBD1 - TRBV20-1 TGCAGTGCAGACAGGGGTGACCATGGCTACACCTTC CSADRGDHGYTF
TRBJ1-2 - many TRBV5-1 TGCGCCAGCAGCTTGGATGGGGGCTATGGCTACACCTTC CASSLDGGYGYTF
TRBJ2-1 TRBD1 once TRBV20-1 TGCAGTGCTAGAGATATGCTCAGGGGGCCCTACAATGAGCAGTTCTTC CSARDMLRGPYNEQFF
TRBJ2-3 TRBD2 - TRBV6-2/TRBV6-3 TGTGCCAGCAGCCCGGGGGGGCCGACCACAGATACGCAGTATTTT CASSPGGPTTDTQYF
TRBJ2-1 TRBD1 - TRBV7-6 TGTGCCAGCAGCGGCCGGGACAGGGGGAACAATGAGCAGTTCTTC CASSGRDRGNNEQFF
TRBJ2-3 TRBD2 - TRBV20-1 TGCAGTGCGACCGGGACTAGCGGGCGCACAGATACGCAGTATTTT CSATGTSGRTDTQYF
TRBJ1-2 - - TRBV12-3/TRBV12-4 TGTGCCAGCAGTTTGTTCCTGACTCGCTCAGCTAACTATGGCTACACCTTC CASSLFLTRSANYGYTF
TRBJ2-7 - few TRBV2 TGTGCCAGCGACAGTCTGTGGGAGCAGTACTTC CASDSLWEQYF
TRBJ2-1 TRBD1 few TRBV25-1 TGTGCCAGCAGTGAATGGGGACAGGGGGCGCGGGGCAATGAGCAGTTCTTC CASSEWGQGARGNEQFF
TRBJ2-1 TRBD2 - TRBV29-1 TGCAGCGTTGAGGGCGAAGCGGGGAATAAAATCCCCTACAATGAGCAGTTCTTC CSVEGEAGNKIPYNEQFF
TRBJ1-4 - - TRBV20-1 TGCAGTGTCAGGACTTCAACTAATGAAAAACTGTTTTTT CSVRTSTNEKLFF
TRBJ2-5 TRBD2 few TRBV20-1 TGCAGTGCTTATCTACCAGCGGGGGGCGGAGAGACCCAGTACTTC CSAYLPAGGGETQYF
TRBJ2-3 TRBD2 few TRBV7-9 TGTGCCAGCAGCTCACGGACTAGCGGGAGGACAGATACGCAGTATTTT CASSSRTSGRTDTQYF
TRBJ1-2 TRBD1 few TRBV5-5 TGTGCCAGCAGCTTGGGTCCCGGGACAGGGGACATGGGGCCTGGGTACCATGGCTACACCTTC CASSLGPGTGDMGPGYHGYTF
TRBJ2-7 TRBD1 few TRBV6-5 TGTGCCAGCAGTTACTCGTTTGGGGACAGGAACTACGAGCAGTACTTC CASSYSFGDRNYEQYF
TRBJ1-6 - - TRBV19 TGTGCCAGTAGTACAGGGGTAGGGATTGATCACCACTTT CASSTGVGIDHHF
TRBJ2-2 TRBD1 - TRBV12-3/TRBV12-4 TGTGCCAGCAGCACGCCGCAGGGGGCAGACACCGGGGAGCTGTTTTTT CASSTPQGADTGELFF
TRBJ2-7 - - TRBV4-1 TGCGCCAGCAGCCATGAGGCCTACGAGCAGTACTTC CASSHEAYEQYF